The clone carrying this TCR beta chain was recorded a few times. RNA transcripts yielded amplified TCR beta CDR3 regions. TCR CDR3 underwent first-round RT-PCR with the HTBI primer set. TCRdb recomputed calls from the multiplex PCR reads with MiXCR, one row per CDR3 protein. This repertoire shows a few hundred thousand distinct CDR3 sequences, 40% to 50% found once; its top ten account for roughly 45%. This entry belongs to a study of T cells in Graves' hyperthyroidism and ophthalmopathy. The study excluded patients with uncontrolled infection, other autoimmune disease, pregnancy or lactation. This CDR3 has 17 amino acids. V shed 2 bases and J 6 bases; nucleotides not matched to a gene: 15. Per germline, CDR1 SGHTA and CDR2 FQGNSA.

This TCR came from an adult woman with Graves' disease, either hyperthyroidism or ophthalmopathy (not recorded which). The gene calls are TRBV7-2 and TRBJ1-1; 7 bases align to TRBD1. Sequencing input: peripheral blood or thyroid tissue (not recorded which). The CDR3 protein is CASSLFSWAGGNSEAFF. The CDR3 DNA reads TGTGCCAGCAGCTTATTCTCGTGGGCAGGGGGGAATTCTGAAGCTTTCTTT.